A single sample gave rise to the 19 T cell receptor beta chains below, sequenced in a study of PD-L1 blockade in urothelial cancer. Sequencing was performed with immunoSEQ multiplex PCR; in TCRdb, only in-frame clones are kept and a portion is missing. The sample lists more than 80,000 clones, roughly 87% occurring once. The material was PBMCs, obtained around atezolizumab (anti-PD-L1) treatment. These receptors came from a man in his 70s with urothelial cancer.

This clone was picked up one time. The rearrangement uses TRBV28 and TRBJ2-1, with 10 bases identical to TRBD2. Germline lookup yields CDR1 MDHEN and CDR2 SYDVKM. The CDR3 has 16 amino acids. The junction had 10 bases not matched to a gene; V was cut back by 10 bases and J by 1 base. CDR3 loop: CAITRLAGKSYNEQFF. The CDR3 DNA reads as TGTGCCATCACCAGACTAGCGGGTAAATCCTACAATGAGCAGTTCTTC.

The chain combines TRBV5-1 with TRBJ2-7, with 7 bases that match TRBD2. The CDR3 has 15 amino acids. V dropped 3 bases and J dropped 6; count of bases not matched to a gene: 12. CDR1 SGHRS and CDR2 YFSETQ come from the germline V gene. This CDR3 reads CASSWGGGDIREQYF. The DNA of the CDR3 is TGCGCCAGCAGCTGGGGGGGAGGGGATATACGCGAGCAGTACTTC.

This chain connects TRBV21-1 to TRBJ1-5. TRBV21-1 is designated a pseudogene. The CDR3 is 18 amino acids. This chain's CDR3 is CASRFQERNRTSNQPQHF. Here the CDR3 DNA reads TGTGCCAGCAGATTCCAAGAGCGGAACAGAACAAGCAATCAGCCCCAGCATTTT.

This clone was detected only a few times. J is TRBJ2-3 and V is TRBV4-2; 9 bases fit TRBD2. V trimming: 2 bases; J trimming: 5 bases; junction bases outside the gene matches: 11. The CDR3 runs to 17 residues. CDR1 and CDR2 (germline): LGHNA, YNFKEQ. The CDR3 DNA reads TGTGCCAGCAGCCAAAACTTAGGCGGGAGGGGGGGAGATACGCAGTATTTT. This gives the protein CASSQNLGGRGGDTQYF.

The chain uses TRBV28 and TRBJ2-5; 8 bases agree with TRBD2. Germline CDR1 MDHEN, CDR2 SYDVKM. The CDR3 has 19 amino acids. The trim removed 5 bases at V and 3 bases at J, leaving 20 bases unmatched. The CDR3 DNA reads TGTGCCAGCAGTCCGCCCAAGACGCGTGCCGGGAGGGCCGAAGAGACCCAGTACTTC. As protein: CASSPPKTRAGRAEETQYF. Together with reference TRBV28 and TRBJ2-5, the CDR3 gives the full variable domain: DVKVTQSSRYLVKRTGEKVFLECVQDMDHENMFWYRQDPGLGLRLIYFSYDVKMKEKGDIPEGYSVSREKKERFSLILESASTNQTSMYLCASSPPKTRAGRAEETQYFGPGTRLLVL.

There are a few counts of this clone. V and J are TRBV11-2 and TRBJ2-2; 8 positions agree with TRBD2. V gave up 7 bases and J gave up 6 bases; unmatched junction bases: 13. The CDR3 is made up of 16 amino acids. Germline CDR1 is SGHAT and CDR2 is FQNNGV. The CDR3 reads CASTNLGAGVSGELFF. The CDR3, as DNA: TGTGCCAGCACCAACCTGGGAGCGGGGGTTTCCGGGGAGCTGTTTTTT.

The chain employs TRBV2 and TRBJ2-3, with TRBD2 as a possible D gene (5 bases). CDR3 length: 16 amino acids. CDR1 is SNHLY, CDR2 FYNNEI, per germline. V lost 2 bases and J lost 0, with 12 bases in between. The CDR3 coding sequence is TGTGCCAGCAGTGAACGAGGCGGGTATAGCACAGATACGCAGTATTTT. Protein product: CASSERGGYSTDTQYF.

This chain joins TRBV28 and TRBJ2-1; D possibly corresponds to TRBD2 (6 bases). Germline-derived CDR1 and CDR2 are MDHEN and SYDVKM. Deletions cut 6 bases from V and 10 bases from J, with 13 bases between. The CDR3 loop spans 12 amino acids. CDR3 loop: CASSPGLREQFF. The CDR3 DNA is TGTGCCAGCAGCCCGGGACTCCGGGAGCAGTTCTTC.

Only a few counts were recorded for this clone. The chain links TRBV10-3 to TRBJ2-7, with 10 bases aligning to TRBD2. From germline, CDR1 is ENHRY and CDR2 SYGVKD. The CDR3 runs 16 residues. Trimming at V came to 2 bases and at J to 0 bases, leaving 4 bases not matched to a gene. This CDR3 reads CAISEALAGNSYEQYF. CDR3 nucleotides: TGTGCCATCAGTGAGGCACTAGCGGGGAACTCCTACGAGCAGTACTTC.

V gene TRBV4-2 combines with J gene TRBJ1-1; possible D gene TRBD1, 5 bases. Germline V CDR1 and CDR2: LGHNA, YNFKEQ. The V and J ends lost 0 bases and 1 base respectively, with 9 bases between them. There are 15 residues in the CDR3. Written as DNA, the CDR3 is TGTGCCAGCAGCCAAGATATGACAGAGAACACTGAAGCTTTCTTT. Protein: CASSQDMTENTEAFF.

In this sample, this clone turned up once. The chain employs TRBV11-2 and TRBJ2-5, with 11 bases identical to TRBD2. The CDR3 is 17 residues long. Germline trimming cut 0 bases from V and 7 bases from J; bases unmatched to any gene: 10. Per germline, CDR1 SGHAT and CDR2 FQNNGV. The CDR3 nucleotides read TGTGCCAGCAGCTTAGATGTAGCGGGAGGGATCTCTTGGACCCAGTACTTC. The encoded protein is CASSLDVAGGISWTQYF.

The gene calls are TRBV28 and TRBJ2-7; D not resolved. The CDR3 length is 12 residues. V was cut by 2 bases and J by 6 bases, with 8 bases left in between. CDR1 and CDR2 (germline): MDHEN, SYDVKM. The CDR3 sequence: CASSLRGVEQYF. In nucleotides, the CDR3 is TGTGCCAGCAGTTTAAGAGGCGTCGAGCAGTACTTC.

CDR3 DNA sequence: TGTGCCAGCAGCGTGACAGTAAACACTGAAGCTTTCTTT. It encodes CASSVTVNTEAFF. The chain is built from TRBV7-9 and TRBJ1-1; TRBD1 might be the D (5 bases). V was cut by 5 bases and J by 2 bases, with 9 bases left in between. Germline CDR1 is SEHNR and CDR2 is FQNEAQ (reference sequence). The length of the CDR3 is 13 residues. Filled out from reference TRBV7-9 and TRBJ1-1, the complete variable domain reads DTGVSQNPRHKITKRGQNVTFRCDPISEHNRLYWYRQTLGQGPEFLTYFQNEAQLEKSRLLSDRFSAERPKGSFSTLEIQRTEQGDSAMYLCASSVTVNTEAFFGQGTRLTVV.

The chain has TRBV10-3 and TRBJ1-4; maybe TRBD1 (6 bases). The CDR3 extends over 16 amino acids. Germline V lookup: CDR1 ENHRY, CDR2 SYGVKD. Trimming took 3 bases from V and 8 from J, leaving 19 bases between them. This CDR3 reads CAISERGPQGGEKLFF. The CDR3 DNA sequence: TGTGCCATCAGTGAACGAGGCCCACAGGGAGGGGAAAAACTGTTTTTT.

This clone was seen more than once but under ten times. The chain carries TRBV10-2 and TRBJ2-5, with TRBD2 matching over 8 bases. CDR1 and CDR2 from the germline V gene are WSHSY and SAAADI. V lost 0 bases to trimming and J lost 9 bases; unmatched junction nucleotides: 9. The CDR3 totals 15 residues. CDR3 residues: CASSESAGAQWSQYF. The CDR3 nucleotides are TGCGCCAGCAGTGAGTCAGCGGGGGCCCAATGGTCCCAGTACTTC.

V gene TRBV27 combines with J gene TRBJ2-2, with TRBD2 matching 11 bases. CDR1 MNHEY and CDR2 SMNVEV come from the germline V gene (reference sequence). With V trimmed by 2 bases and J by 7 bases, 6 bases remained unmatched. This CDR3 region has 16 residues. This CDR3 reads CASSLLGLAGGGELFF. DNA of the CDR3: TGTGCCAGCAGTTTACTCGGCCTAGCGGGAGGCGGGGAGCTGTTTTTT.

The V and J genes are TRBV19 and TRBJ2-1, with 10 bases lining up with TRBD2. Germline trimming cut 7 bases from V and 4 bases from J; bases unmatched to any gene: 7. There are 15 residues in the CDR3. CDR1 is LNHDA and CDR2 is SQIVND in the germline V gene (reference sequence). This CDR3 is CASNGASGRYNEQFF. DNA of the CDR3: TGTGCCAGTAACGGGGCTAGCGGGAGATACAATGAGCAGTTCTTC.

The chain has TRBV9 and TRBJ2-5; no definite D call. Trimming took 0 bases from V and 1 from J, leaving 7 bases between them. The germline gives CDR1 SGDLS, CDR2 YYNGEE. This CDR3 has 14 residues. CDR3 amino acids: CASSVDVAQETQYF. In DNA, the CDR3 is TGTGCCAGCAGCGTAGATGTGGCCCAAGAGACCCAGTACTTC.

V gene TRBV6-5 combines with J gene TRBJ1-4; 11 bases agree with TRBD1. The junction had 6 bases not matched to a gene; V was cut back by 1 base and J by 8 bases. This CDR3 has 16 residues. Looked up from germline, CDR1 is MNHEY and CDR2 is SVGAGI. The CDR3 DNA is TGTGCCAGCAGTTACTATAGGGGACAGGGGGTCGAAAAACTGTTTTTT. Translating it yields CASSYYRGQGVEKLFF.